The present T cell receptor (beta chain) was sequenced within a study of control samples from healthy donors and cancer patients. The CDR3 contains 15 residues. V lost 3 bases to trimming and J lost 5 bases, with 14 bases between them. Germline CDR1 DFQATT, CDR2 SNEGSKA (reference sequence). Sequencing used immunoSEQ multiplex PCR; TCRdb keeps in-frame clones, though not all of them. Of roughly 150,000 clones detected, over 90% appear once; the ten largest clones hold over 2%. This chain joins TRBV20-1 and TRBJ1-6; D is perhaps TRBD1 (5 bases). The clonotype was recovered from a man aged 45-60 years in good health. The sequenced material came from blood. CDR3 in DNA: TGCAGTGCTAGTGAGGGGCCCCGCAATAATTCACCCCTCCACTTT. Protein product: CSASEGPRNNSPLHF.